This T cell receptor beta chain was sequenced in a study of blood T cells in healthy people across ages. A second PCR, run for about 7 to 11 cycles, used a sample-barcoded 5' primer plus a J-beta primer mix. TCRdb processed the 5' RACE reads anew with MiXCR; each CDR3 protein has one entry. Counted here are fewer than 900,000 distinct CDR3 sequences, about 34% occurring once; the ten biggest clones make up 13%. Germline V gives CDR1 MNHEY, CDR2 SMNVEV (reference sequence). This CDR3 has 14 residues. The V gene lost 4 bases and the J gene lost 0 bases, with 9 bases spanning the gap. The chain couples TRBV27 to TRBJ1-1; D unresolved. This sequence originates from a man younger than 35 in good health. The sample comprised blood. Here the CDR3 reads CASSYASMNTEAFF. Written as DNA, the CDR3 is TGTGCCAGCAGTTATGCGAGCATGAACACTGAAGCTTTCTTT.